These T cell receptor beta chains were read from a single sample in a study of T cells after yellow fever vaccination. Each CDR3 protein is one row after TCRdb ran MiXCR on the 5' RACE reads. The table shows some 600,000 distinct CDR3 sequences, with over 9% occurring only once. This sample comprised PBMCs, obtained on the day of the yellow fever booster vaccination. The source of these receptors is a man aged 25 to 40 who received the YFV17D yellow fever vaccine. The CDR3 runs from the conserved cysteine through the conserved F or W. A D gene is named only where the DNA matches it firmly. Clone size is stated in some rows and not others, as once, few, many or a class when expanded.

d_call,j_call,clone_size,v_call,cdr3_nt,cdr3_aa
NA,TRBJ2-7,few,TRBV15,TGTGCCACCAGCAGAGATGTCGAGCAGTACTTC,CATSRDVEQYF
NA,TRBJ2-3,NA,TRBV7-2,TGTGCCAGCAGCCCAAAGATGGCAGGCGGTACGCAGTATTTT,CASSPKMAGGTQYF
NA,TRBJ2-3,few,TRBV7-8,TGTGCCAGCAGCTTAGGTGCAGGGATGGTGGATACGCAGTATTTT,CASSLGAGMVDTQYF
TRBD1,TRBJ2-2,few,TRBV30,TGTGCCTGCGATACAGGGGGCTGGACCGGGGAGCTGTTTTTT,CACDTGGWTGELFF
NA,TRBJ2-5,few,TRBV5-4,TGTGCCGGTTCAAGGGGACAAGAGACCCAGTACTTC,CAGSRGQETQYF
NA,TRBJ2-1,few,TRBV7-9,TGTGCCAGCAGCGCCCCGCAGGGCGGCAATGAGCAGTTCTTC,CASSAPQGGNEQFF
TRBD2,TRBJ2-3,NA,TRBV11-1,TGTGCCAGCAGCTTACGGACTGCCTCGGCGGGAGTAACAGATACGCAGTATTTT,CASSLRTASAGVTDTQYF
TRBD2,TRBJ2-7,NA,TRBV30,TGTGCCTGGCATCGCAGGGCAGGGGGACTAGCGGGAGCCTACGAGCAGTACTTC,CAWHRRAGGLAGAYEQYF
NA,TRBJ2-1,many,TRBV5-1,TGCGCCAGCAGCTTGGCCCTGGGGGAGCAGTTCTTC,CASSLALGEQFF
TRBD1,TRBJ1-5,few,TRBV20-1,TGCAGTGCTAGGGACAGGGATAATCAGCCCCAGCATTTT,CSARDRDNQPQHF
TRBD2,TRBJ2-7,NA,TRBV7-2,TGTGCCAGCAGCCTTACAACTAGCGTAGGGGAGCAGTACTTC,CASSLTTSVGEQYF
NA,TRBJ2-7,many,TRBV14,TGTGCCAGCAGTCTACCACAGGGTCCAGCCTACGAGCAGTACTTC,CASSLPQGPAYEQYF
TRBD1,TRBJ1-2,few,TRBV6-6,TGTGCCAACGGACAGGGGAGTTCTGGCTACACCTTC,CANGQGSSGYTF
NA,TRBJ1-1,few,TRBV5-4,TGTGCCAGCAGCTTGCCGGGGGCGGACACTGAAGCTTTCTTT,CASSLPGADTEAFF
NA,TRBJ1-5,NA,TRBV4-2,TGTGCCAGCAGCCAAGGGCAGCAGCCCCAGCATTTT,CASSQGQQPQHF
TRBD1,TRBJ1-2,NA,TRBV6-1,TGTGCCAGCAGTGAAGACCCAAGGGGGCAGGGGAATGGCTACACCTTC,CASSEDPRGQGNGYTF
NA,TRBJ2-2,NA,TRBV5-6,TGTGCCAGCAGCCGTTATGACGGGTGGAACACCGGGGAGCTGTTTTTT,CASSRYDGWNTGELFF
NA,TRBJ1-1,few,TRBV20-1,TGCAGTGCTAGAGATCACGCGACTGAAGCTTTCTTT,CSARDHATEAFF
NA,TRBJ2-3,few,TRBV7-2,TGTGCCAGCAGCTTAAGGGCTCGAAGAGAGGATACGCAGTATTTT,CASSLRARREDTQYF
TRBD2,TRBJ2-7,few,TRBV5-8,TGTGCCAGCAGCTTGGCTAGCGGGAGGACAAACTACTACGAGCAGTACTTC,CASSLASGRTNYYEQYF
TRBD1,TRBJ2-5,few,TRBV25-1,TGTGCCAGCAGTGAACCGACAGGGGGACCACAAGAGACCCAGTACTTC,CASSEPTGGPQETQYF
NA,TRBJ1-3,many,TRBV28,TGTGCCAGCAGTTCCCCCGGGAACACCATATATTTT,CASSSPGNTIYF
NA,TRBJ1-5,few,TRBV19,TGTGCCAGTACGTTTGGCAATCAGCCCCAGCATTTT,CASTFGNQPQHF
TRBD2,TRBJ2-7,few,TRBV27,TGTGCCAGCAGTTTATCGGGCGGACTAGCGGTAAGACCGGGGAACGAGCAGTACTTC,CASSLSGGLAVRPGNEQYF
TRBD1,TRBJ1-6,few,TRBV12-3/TRBV12-4,TGTGCCAGCAGTTTTCTGGGACAGCTAAATTCACCCCTCCACTTT,CASSFLGQLNSPLHF
NA,TRBJ1-5,NA,TRBV4-2,TGTGCCAGCAGCCAGGCAGGGGTGGATCAGCCCCAGCATTTT,CASSQAGVDQPQHF
NA,TRBJ2-6,few,TRBV19,TGTGCCAGTAGGGTACAGGCGCAAGGGGCCAACGTCCTGACTTTC,CASRVQAQGANVLTF
TRBD2,TRBJ2-3,few,TRBV7-9,TGTGCCAGCAGCTTACTACTAGCGGCCAAGAACGACGATACGCAGTATTTT,CASSLLLAAKNDDTQYF
TRBD1,TRBJ2-7,NA,TRBV7-9,TGTGCCAGCAGCTTATCGACAGGGGTACACGAGCAGTACTTC,CASSLSTGVHEQYF
TRBD1,TRBJ2-7,many,TRBV7-6,TGTGCCAGCAGCTTAGGAGGACAGGGGGCTCGCGAGCAGTACTTC,CASSLGGQGAREQYF
NA,TRBJ1-2,few,TRBV5-1,TGCGCCAGCAGCTTGGGTTCGCGGGGCTACACCTTC,CASSLGSRGYTF
NA,TRBJ2-4,NA,TRBV3-1,TGTGCCACCAGCCGTGGGACGTTAGCCAAAAACATTCAGTACTTC,CATSRGTLAKNIQYF
NA,TRBJ2-2,NA,TRBV4-1,TGCGCCAGCAGCCAAGTTATATCCGGGGAGCTGTTTTTT,CASSQVISGELFF
NA,TRBJ1-2,NA,TRBV6-5,TGTGCCAGCAGTTCCCCATATGGGTACTATGGCTACACCTTC,CASSSPYGYYGYTF
TRBD2,TRBJ2-2,NA,TRBV6-5,TGTGCCAGCAGTTCTCCTTGGCTAGCGGGAGGGAACACCGGGGAGCTGTTTTTT,CASSSPWLAGGNTGELFF
NA,TRBJ1-1,few,TRBV5-1,TGCGCCAGCAGCCGAGGGCGCCTGAACACTGAAGCTTTCTTT,CASSRGRLNTEAFF
NA,TRBJ2-2,few,TRBV18,TGTGCCAGCTCACCCCTAGCAACACAGAACACCGGGGAGCTGTTTTTT,CASSPLATQNTGELFF
NA,TRBJ2-7,few,TRBV10-2,TGCGCCAGCAGGGGGACGGAAGCCTACGAGCAGTACTTC,CASRGTEAYEQYF
NA,TRBJ2-3,NA,TRBV6-5,TGTGCCAGCAGTTACTCGCCGGGACAGGCGGGGGGCACAGATACGCAGTATTTT,CASSYSPGQAGGTDTQYF
NA,TRBJ2-5,few,TRBV20-1,TGCAGTGCTAGAAAAACAGCTGGTGAGACCCAGTACTTC,CSARKTAGETQYF
TRBD2,TRBJ2-1,few,TRBV28,TGTGCCAGCAGTTCCACCCTACTAGCGGGAGCGGCTTTTCAGTTCTTC,CASSSTLLAGAAFQFF
NA,TRBJ2-5,many,TRBV6-5,TGTGCCACCAGGACGTTGGACTTC,CATRTLDF
TRBD2,TRBJ2-1,few,TRBV7-2,TGTGCCAGCAGCTTACCGGGACTAGCGATAAGGAATGAGCAGTTCTTC,CASSLPGLAIRNEQFF
TRBD2,TRBJ2-7,few,TRBV4-3,TGCGCCAGCAGCCAACAGACTAGCGGGCAGATCTCCTACGAGCAGTACTTC,CASSQQTSGQISYEQYF
NA,TRBJ2-7,many,TRBV29-1,TGCAGCGTTGAAGGGCGGGCGAACTACGAGCAGTACTTC,CSVEGRANYEQYF
NA,TRBJ2-1,NA,TRBV7-2,TGTGCCAGCAGCTTAGGGTATGGCGGTGCCTACAATGAGCAGTTCTTC,CASSLGYGGAYNEQFF
TRBD1,TRBJ2-5,few,TRBV12-3/TRBV12-4,TGTGCCAGCAGTTTAAGGGCAGGGGGCGCTTTCGAGACCCAGTACTTC,CASSLRAGGAFETQYF
TRBD2,TRBJ2-1,many,TRBV10-3,TGTGCCATCAGTGACCTGACTAGCGGGTCTTACAATGAGCAGTTCTTC,CAISDLTSGSYNEQFF
TRBD1,TRBJ2-3,few,TRBV24-1,TGTGCCACCAGTGATTTGAAGGACAGGAGTTATACGCAGTATTTT,CATSDLKDRSYTQYF
TRBD2,TRBJ2-7,NA,TRBV5-1,TGCGCCAGCAGCTTACTTTGGGGGGGTACCGCGGACGAGCAGTACTTC,CASSLLWGGTADEQYF
NA,TRBJ2-3,few,TRBV11-2,TGTGCCAGCAGCTTCCCTGCCCTAGCGCCCACAGATACGCAGTATTTT,CASSFPALAPTDTQYF
NA,TRBJ2-7,NA,TRBV21-1,TGTGCCAGCACCACCAGGGCGGGGCCAAGCAGGAGAGAGCAGTACTTC,CASTTRAGPSRREQYF
NA,TRBJ1-4,many,TRBV2,TGTGCCAGCAGCCATGGACGGCCAACTAATGAAAAACTGTTTTTT,CASSHGRPTNEKLFF
TRBD1,TRBJ1-4,few,TRBV5-5,TGTGCCAGCACCCGAAACGGGCTCGACAGGGTTACACCTGAAAAACTGTTTTTT,CASTRNGLDRVTPEKLFF
NA,TRBJ2-3,NA,TRBV29-1,TGCAGCGTCACAGGGGAGGGAAGTCACGATACGCAGTATTTT,CSVTGEGSHDTQYF
TRBD2,TRBJ2-5,few,TRBV20-1,TGCTGTGCTAGGGACTACGAGACCGCGAAACAAGAGACCCAGTACTTC,CCARDYETAKQETQYF
TRBD2,TRBJ2-1,few,TRBV20-1,TGCAGTGCTAGAGATTTGAGAGCGGGAGGGCCACATGAGCAGTTCTTC,CSARDLRAGGPHEQFF